The 10 T cell receptor beta chains below all came from one sample that was sequenced in a study of CXCR3-negative and CXCR3-positive naive CD8 T cells. UMI-labeled 5' RACE yielded the TRB cDNA libraries. After re-calling the 5' RACE reads, TCRdb lists one entry per CDR3 protein, DNA absent. The listing records about 150,000 distinct CDR3 sequences. Study-level findings and limits: When CXCR3-positive naive cells were set against CXCR3-negative naive cells, the former had more hydrophobic TRB CDR3s.

Their recognized antigens are unknown. The sequencing sample was made of naive CXCR3+ CD8+ T cells from blood. Documented subset: CD45RO-CCR7+CD27+CD95- naive CD8+ T cells expressing CXCR3 (TNR3+). The receptors were sampled from a human donor in good health. Some clones in this sample may be carry-over from other donors' samples.

V usage is TRBV29-1 and J usage is TRBJ2-5; TCRdb's assignment of TRBD2 cannot be checked, as there is no DNA. The CDR3 runs 16 residues. Germline V lookup: CDR1 SQVTM, CDR2 ANQGSEA. The CDR3 here is CSVEPGLAGGQETQYF.

The genes are TRBV23-1 and TRBJ1-5. TRBV23-1 is known as an ORF, though its function is uncertain. This CDR3 region has 16 residues. This CDR3 reads CASSQPLKRGNQPQHF.

The chain is built from TRBV29-1 and TRBJ2-3; TCRdb picks TRBD2, but there is no DNA to check that call. There are 17 residues in the CDR3. CDR1 is SQVTM and CDR2 is ANQGSEA in the germline V gene. The CDR3: CSVENLRGSSSTDTQYF.

The CDR3 sequence: CASSQDEAGYNEQYF. The chain couples TRBV4-2 to TRBJ2-7; TCRdb's D gene call, TRBD1, goes unchecked for lack of DNA. The CDR3 is made up of 15 amino acids. The germline V gene has CDR1 LGHNA and CDR2 YNFKEQ.

The V and J genes are TRBV7-3 and TRBJ1-2; the D call of TRBD1 rests on TCRdb alone, since no DNA is present to check it. CDR3 size: 15 residues. Germline-derived CDR1 and CDR2 are SGHTA and FQGTGA. This CDR3 is CASSPRDSPNYGYTF.

The chain links TRBV5-6 to TRBJ1-6; the D gene TCRdb calls, TRBD1, cannot be checked with no DNA. Germline CDR1 SGHDT, CDR2 YYEEEE. The CDR3 covers 17 residues. The CDR3 loop reads CASSLTTGPMAHSPLHF. Full variable domain (remainder filled in from reference TRBV5-6 and TRBJ1-6): DAGVTQSPTHLIKTRGQQVTLRCSPKSGHDTVSWYQQALGQGPQFIFQYYEEEERQRGNFPDRFSGHQFPNYSSELNVNALLLGDSALYLCASSLTTGPMAHSPLHFGNGTRLTVT.

This chain joins TRBV12-3 or TRBV12-4 and TRBJ2-5; the D call of TRBD2 rests on TCRdb alone, since no DNA is present to check it. This CDR3 region has 14 residues. CDR3 protein: CASSFFEGRKTQYF.

This rearrangement joins TRBV19 to TRBJ1-5; TCRdb selects TRBD1, and the lack of DNA leaves this call unchecked. Germline V gene data show CDR1 as LNHDA and CDR2 as SQIVND (reference sequence). The CDR3 loop spans 11 amino acids. This chain's CDR3 is CASSIWDRVFF.

The V and J genes are TRBV29-1 and TRBJ1-1. Germline loops: CDR1 SQVTM, CDR2 ANQGSEA. The CDR3 has 13 amino acids. This chain's CDR3 is CSSGGGQNTEAFF.

The rearrangement links TRBV10-3 to TRBJ2-2. The CDR3 loop spans 11 amino acids. Germline-derived CDR1 and CDR2 are ENHRY and SYGVKD. CDR3 sequence reads: CGIRIPGELFF.